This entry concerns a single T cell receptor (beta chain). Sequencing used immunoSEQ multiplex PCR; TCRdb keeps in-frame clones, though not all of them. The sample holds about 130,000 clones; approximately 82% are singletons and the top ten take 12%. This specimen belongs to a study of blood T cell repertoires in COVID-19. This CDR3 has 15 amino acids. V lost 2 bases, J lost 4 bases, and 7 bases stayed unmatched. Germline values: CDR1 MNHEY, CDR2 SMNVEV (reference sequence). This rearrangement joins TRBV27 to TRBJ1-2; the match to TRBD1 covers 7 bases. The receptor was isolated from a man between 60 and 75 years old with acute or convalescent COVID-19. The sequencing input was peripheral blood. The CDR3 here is CASSLPGQDLYGYTF. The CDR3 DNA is TGTGCCAGCAGTTTACCCGGACAGGACCTCTATGGCTACACCTTC.